Described below is a single T cell receptor (beta chain) sequence and its context. The antigen remains undetermined. CDR1 is SNHLY, CDR2 FYNNEI, per germline. The CDR3 spans 12 residues. The sample is drawn from a study of monozygotic twins with inflammatory bowel disease. TCRdb processed the 5' RACE reads again and assigns one entry to each CDR3 protein, with no DNA. The sample's table shows 330,000 or so distinct CDR3 sequences. Overall study findings and caveats: With others, IBD patients shared fewer clonotypes than healthy twins did, especially with disease activity.

The chain couples TRBV2 to TRBJ2-7. This sequence was found in a human donor with ulcerative colitis or Crohn's disease, or a healthy co-twin of an affected twin (not recorded which). Sequenced: blood. The chain's CDR3 is CASSWESYEQYF.